The subject of this entry is one TCR beta chain. The antigen is unknown. This entry is derived from a study of cytomegalovirus exposure and HLA in healthy donors. Study-wide points: The study found most TCR sequences rare, yet found some public TCRs in many donors. The authors judged a highly shared variant cluster likely a sequencing artifact. The authors later found HLA-associated TCR beta chains more clonally expanded than equally common others.

The PCR contained 60 Vbeta and 13 Jbeta primers. Some clones are missing from TCRdb's copy, which holds only in-frame ones; the method was immunoSEQ multiplex PCR. The sample holds 180,000 or so clones, 55% to 75% seen once. The CDR3 has 14 amino acids. The V gene end was trimmed by 8 bases and the J gene end by 3 bases; junction bases not matched to a gene: 2. Germline V gives CDR1 MNHNS, CDR2 SASEGT. The clonotype originates from a human donor in good health. The sample consisted of PBMCs. The chain joins TRBV6-1 to TRBJ2-5; 14 positions agree with TRBD2. The DNA of the CDR3 is TGTGCCAGCTGGACTAGCGGGGGGAAAGAGACCCAGTACTTC. This translates into CASWTSGGKETQYF.